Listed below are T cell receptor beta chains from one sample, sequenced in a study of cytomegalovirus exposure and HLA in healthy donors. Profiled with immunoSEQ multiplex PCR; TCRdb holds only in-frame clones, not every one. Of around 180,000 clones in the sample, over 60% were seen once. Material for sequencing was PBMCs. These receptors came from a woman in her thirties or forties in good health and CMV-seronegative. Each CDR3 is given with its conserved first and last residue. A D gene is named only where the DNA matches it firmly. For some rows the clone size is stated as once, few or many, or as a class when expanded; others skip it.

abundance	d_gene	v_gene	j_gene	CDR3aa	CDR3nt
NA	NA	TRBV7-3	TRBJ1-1	CASSLTYDGGTEAFF	TGTGCCAGCAGCTTAACTTATGACGGGGGCACTGAAGCTTTCTTT
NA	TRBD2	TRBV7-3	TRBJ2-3	CASSLTRAGAGDTQYF	TGTGCCAGCAGCTTAACCAGAGCGGGAGCTGGAGATACGCAGTATTTT
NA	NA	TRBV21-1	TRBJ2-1	CASSKRGARGNEQFF	TGTGCCAGCAGCAAACGGGGGGCGCGTGGGAATGAGCAGTTCTTC
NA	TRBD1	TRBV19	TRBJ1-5	CASSLRGIGNQPQHF	TGTGCCAGTAGCCTCAGGGGGATCGGGAATCAGCCTCAGCATTTT
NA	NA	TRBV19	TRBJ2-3	CASSDLATSTTDTQYF	TGTGCCAGTAGTGATTTAGCGACGTCTACCACAGATACGCAGTATTTT
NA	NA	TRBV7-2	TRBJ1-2	CASSLGQGYGYTF	TGTGCCAGCAGCTTAGGTCAGGGTTATGGCTACACCTTC
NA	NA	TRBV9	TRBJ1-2	CASSVGSGVDYGYTF	TGTGCCAGCAGCGTAGGATCAGGGGTCGACTATGGCTACACCTTC
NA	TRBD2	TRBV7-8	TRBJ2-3	CASSLEGVREGGDTQYF	TGTGCCAGCAGCTTAGAGGGGGTACGGGAGGGTGGTGATACGCAGTATTTT
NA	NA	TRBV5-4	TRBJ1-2	CASSSRGANYGYTF	TGTGCCAGCAGCTCCAGGGGAGCTAACTATGGCTACACCTTC
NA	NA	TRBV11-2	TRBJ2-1	CASSLGRSYNEQFF	TGTGCCAGCAGCTTAGGGAGGTCGTACAATGAGCAGTTCTTC
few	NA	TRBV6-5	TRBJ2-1	CASSYSGLINEQFF	TGTGCCAGCAGTTATTCTGGACTTATTAATGAGCAGTTCTTC
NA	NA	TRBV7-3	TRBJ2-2	CASSSNTGELFF	TGTGCCAGCAGCTCAAACACCGGGGAGCTGTTTTTT
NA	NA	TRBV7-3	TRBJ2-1	CASSLNSFTAGRSNEQFF	TGTGCCAGCAGCTTAAATTCTTTCACGGCGGGAAGGTCCAATGAGCAGTTCTTC
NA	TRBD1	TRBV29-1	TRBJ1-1	CSVDPGTGSRYTEAFF	TGCAGCGTTGATCCCGGGACAGGGTCTCGGTACACTGAAGCTTTCTTT
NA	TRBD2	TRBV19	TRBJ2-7	CASSLTSGSYEQYF	TGTGCCAGTAGTCTGACTAGCGGGAGCTACGAGCAGTACTTC
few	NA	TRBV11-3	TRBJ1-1	CASSSGGGAFF	TGTGCCAGCAGCTCCGGGGGGGGAGCTTTCTTT
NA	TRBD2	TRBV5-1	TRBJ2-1	CASSLGTSGSPSYNGQFF	TGCGCCAGCAGCCTGGGGACTAGCGGGTCGCCCTCCTACAATGGGCAGTTCTTC
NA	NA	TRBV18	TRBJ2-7	CASSPPGSNHPYEQYF	TGTGCCAGCTCACCACCGGGCAGCAATCACCCCTACGAGCAGTACTTC
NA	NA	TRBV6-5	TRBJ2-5	CASSQRTVQETQYF	TGTGCCAGCAGTCAGCGGACAGTCCAAGAGACCCAGTACTTC
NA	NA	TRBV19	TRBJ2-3	CASSTSGQGATDTQYF	NA
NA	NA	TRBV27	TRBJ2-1	CASSLSEQYNEQFF	TGTGCCAGCAGTTTAAGCGAGCAGTACAATGAGCAGTTCTTC
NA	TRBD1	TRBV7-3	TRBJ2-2	CASRPGGGTGELFF	TGTGCCAGCAGACCAGGGGGCGGTACCGGGGAGCTGTTTTTT
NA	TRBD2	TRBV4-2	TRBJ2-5	CASSQTLAGGPETQYF	TGTGCCAGCAGCCAAACCCTAGCGGGAGGGCCAGAGACCCAGTACTTC
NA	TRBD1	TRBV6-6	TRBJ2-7	CASSLTGIYEQYF	TGTGCCAGCAGTTTGACAGGGATCTACGAGCAGTACTTC
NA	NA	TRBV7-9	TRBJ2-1	CALRPGTGLDYNEQFF	TGTGCGTTGCGGCCCGGGACTGGATTAGACTACAATGAGCAGTTCTTC
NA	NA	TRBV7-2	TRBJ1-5	CASSLRAGEGPQHF	TGTGCCAGCAGCTTGAGGGCGGGGGAGGGGCCCCAGCATTTT
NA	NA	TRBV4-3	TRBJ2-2	CASSQAWGFNTGELFF	TGCGCCAGCAGCCAAGCCTGGGGCTTTAACACCGGGGAGCTGTTTTTT
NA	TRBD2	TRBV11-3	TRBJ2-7	CASSPRTSLSYEQYF	TGTGCCAGCAGCCCGAGGACTAGCCTCTCCTACGAGCAGTACTTC
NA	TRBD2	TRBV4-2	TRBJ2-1	CASSHQSAGAAGNEQFF	TGTGCCAGCAGCCATCAAAGTGCGGGAGCAGCTGGGAATGAGCAGTTCTTC
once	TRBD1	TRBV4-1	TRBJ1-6	CASSQADRVGSPLHF	TGCGCCAGCAGCCAAGCCGACAGGGTGGGGTCACCCCTCCACTTT
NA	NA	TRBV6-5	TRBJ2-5	CASSYGPDQETQYF	TGTGCCAGCAGTTACGGTCCAGACCAAGAGACCCAGTACTTC
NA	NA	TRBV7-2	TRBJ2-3	CASSLQGPGDTQYF	TGTGCCAGCAGCTTGCAGGGCCCGGGTGATACGCAGTATTTT
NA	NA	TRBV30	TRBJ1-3	CAWTTGSTIYF	TGTGCCTGGACCACAGGATCTACCATATATTTT
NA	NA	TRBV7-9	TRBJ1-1	CASSLARGVNTEAFF	TGTGCCAGCAGCTTAGCGCGGGGGGTGAACACTGAAGCTTTCTTT
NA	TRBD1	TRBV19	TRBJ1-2	CASSMGGQGATGYTF	TGTGCCAGTAGTATGGGTGGACAGGGGGCAACTGGCTACACCTTC
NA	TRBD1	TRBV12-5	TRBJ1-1	CASGLAPRGTHTTITEAFF	TGTGCTAGTGGACTGGCACCCAGGGGGACTCATACCACCATTACTGAAGCTTTCTTT
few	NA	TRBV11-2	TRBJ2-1	CASSLVGGAYNEQFF	TGTGCCAGCAGCTTGGTTGGCGGTGCTTACAATGAGCAGTTCTTC
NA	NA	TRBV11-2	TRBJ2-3	CASSLAYSTDTQYF	TGTGCCAGCAGCTTAGCCTATTCTACAGATACGCAGTATTTT
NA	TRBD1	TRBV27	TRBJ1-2	CASRRQGIGYGYTF	TGTGCCAGCAGAAGACAGGGAATAGGGTATGGCTACACCTTC
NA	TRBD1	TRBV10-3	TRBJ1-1	CAISESKGTGTNGAFF	TGTGCCATCAGTGAGTCGAAGGGGACAGGGACTAACGGAGCTTTCTTT
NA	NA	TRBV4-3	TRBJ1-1	CASSQPASGRGTEAFF	NA
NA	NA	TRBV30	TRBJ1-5	CAWSPGTNQPQHF	TGTGCCTGGAGTCCCGGGACTAATCAGCCCCAGCATTTT
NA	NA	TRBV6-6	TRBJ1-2	CASTSRGGAGKGYTF	TGTGCCAGCACAAGCCGAGGGGGGGCCGGGAAGGGCTACACCTTC
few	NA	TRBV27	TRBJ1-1	CASSLSTGNTEAFF	TGTGCCAGCAGTTTATCGACAGGGAACACTGAAGCTTTCTTT
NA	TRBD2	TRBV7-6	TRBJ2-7	CASSLAGGTYEQYF	TGTGCCAGCAGTCTAGCGGGGGGGACCTACGAGCAGTACTTC
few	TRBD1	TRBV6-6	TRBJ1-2	CASRGGQETYGYTF	TGTGCCAGCAGGGGGGGACAGGAGACCTATGGCTACACCTTC
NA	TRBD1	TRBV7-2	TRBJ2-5	CASSNAATGAQETQYF	TGTGCCAGCAGCAACGCCGCGACAGGGGCACAAGAGACCCAGTACTTC
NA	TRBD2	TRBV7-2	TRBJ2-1	CASSSVAGQHGDEQFF	TGTGCCAGCAGCTCCGTAGCGGGACAACACGGCGATGAGCAGTTCTTC
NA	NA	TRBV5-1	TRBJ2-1	CASSLEGGDTNNEQFF	TGCGCCAGCAGCTTGGAGGGAGGGGACACAAACAATGAGCAGTTCTTC
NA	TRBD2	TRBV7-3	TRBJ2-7	CASSPQAGADLEQYF	TGTGCCAGCAGCCCCCAGGCGGGAGCGGACCTCGAGCAGTACTTC
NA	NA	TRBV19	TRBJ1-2	CASSMDWTYGYTF	TGTGCCAGTAGTATGGACTGGACCTATGGCTACACCTTC
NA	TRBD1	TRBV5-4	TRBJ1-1	CASSQYRGVPEAFF	TGTGCCAGCAGCCAGTACAGGGGAGTTCCTGAAGCTTTCTTT
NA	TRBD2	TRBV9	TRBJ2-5	CASSVSASGGETQYF	TGTGCCAGCAGCGTTTCTGCTAGCGGGGGAGAGACCCAGTACTTC
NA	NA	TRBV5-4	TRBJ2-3	CASSSSATDTQYF	TGTGCCAGCAGCTCTAGCGCTACAGATACGCAGTATTTT